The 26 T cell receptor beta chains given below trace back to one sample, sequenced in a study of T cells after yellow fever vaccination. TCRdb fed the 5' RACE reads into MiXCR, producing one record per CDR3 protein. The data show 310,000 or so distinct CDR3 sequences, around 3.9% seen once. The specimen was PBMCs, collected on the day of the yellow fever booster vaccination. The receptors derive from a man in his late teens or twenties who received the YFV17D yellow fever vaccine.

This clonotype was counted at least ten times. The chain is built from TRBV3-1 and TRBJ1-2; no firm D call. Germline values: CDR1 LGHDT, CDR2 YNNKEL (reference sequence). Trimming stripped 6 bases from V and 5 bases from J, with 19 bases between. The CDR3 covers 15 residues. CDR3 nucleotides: TGTGCCAGCAGACACTCGGCGGGGTCGTGGTATGGCTACACCTTC. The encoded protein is CASRHSAGSWYGYTF.

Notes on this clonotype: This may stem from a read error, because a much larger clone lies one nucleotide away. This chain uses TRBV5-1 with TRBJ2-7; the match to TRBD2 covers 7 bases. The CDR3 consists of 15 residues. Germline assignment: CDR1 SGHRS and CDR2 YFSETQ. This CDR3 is CASRGRASGPFEQCF. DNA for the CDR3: TGCGCCAGCAGAGGTCGGGCTAGCGGACCCTTCGAGCAGTGCTTC.

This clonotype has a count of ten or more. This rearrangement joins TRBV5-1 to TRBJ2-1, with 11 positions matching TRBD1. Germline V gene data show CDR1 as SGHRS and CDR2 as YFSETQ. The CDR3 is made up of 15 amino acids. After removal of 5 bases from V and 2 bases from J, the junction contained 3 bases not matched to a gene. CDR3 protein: CASRWTGGAYNEQFF. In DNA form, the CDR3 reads TGCGCCAGCAGGTGGACAGGGGGCGCCTACAATGAGCAGTTCTTC.

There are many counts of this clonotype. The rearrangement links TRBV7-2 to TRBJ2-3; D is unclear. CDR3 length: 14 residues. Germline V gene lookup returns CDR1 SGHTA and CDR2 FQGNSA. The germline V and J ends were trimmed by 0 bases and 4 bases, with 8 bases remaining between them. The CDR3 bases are TGTGCCAGCAGCTTAGCGGGGATGTCAGATACGCAGTATTTT. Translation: CASSLAGMSDTQYF.

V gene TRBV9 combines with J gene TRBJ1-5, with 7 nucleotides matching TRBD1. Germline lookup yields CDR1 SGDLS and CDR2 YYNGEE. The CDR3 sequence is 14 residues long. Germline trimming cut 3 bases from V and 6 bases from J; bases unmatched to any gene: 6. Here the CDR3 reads CASSATGAAQPQHF. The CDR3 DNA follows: TGTGCCAGCAGCGCTACAGGGGCGGCTCAGCCCCAGCATTTT.

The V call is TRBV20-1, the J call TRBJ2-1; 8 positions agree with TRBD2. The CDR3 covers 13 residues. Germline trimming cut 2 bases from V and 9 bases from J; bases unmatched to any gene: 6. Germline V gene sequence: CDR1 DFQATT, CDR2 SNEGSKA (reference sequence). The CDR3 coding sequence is TGCAGTGCTAGATCTAGCGCGGGGGGTGAGCAGTTCTTC. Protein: CSARSSAGGEQFF.

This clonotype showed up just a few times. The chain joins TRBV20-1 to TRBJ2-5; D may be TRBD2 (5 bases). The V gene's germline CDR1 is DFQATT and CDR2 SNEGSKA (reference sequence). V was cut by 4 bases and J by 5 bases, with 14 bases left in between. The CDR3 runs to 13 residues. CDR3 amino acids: CSATPGVGETQYF. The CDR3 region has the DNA TGCAGTGCTACCCCCGGGGTTGGGGAGACCCAGTACTTC.

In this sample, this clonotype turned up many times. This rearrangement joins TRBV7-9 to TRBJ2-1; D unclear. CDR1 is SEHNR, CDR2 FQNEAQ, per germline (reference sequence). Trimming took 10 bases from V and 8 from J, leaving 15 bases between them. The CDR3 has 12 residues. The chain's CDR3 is CANTEASHEQFF. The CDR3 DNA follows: TGTGCCAACACAGAGGCCTCCCATGAGCAGTTCTTC.

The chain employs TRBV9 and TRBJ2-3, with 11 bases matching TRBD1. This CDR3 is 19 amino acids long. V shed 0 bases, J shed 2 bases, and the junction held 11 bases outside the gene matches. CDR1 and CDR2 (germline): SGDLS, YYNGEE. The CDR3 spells CASSVGVGQGVRYTDTQYF. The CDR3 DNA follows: TGTGCCAGCAGCGTAGGTGTGGGACAGGGGGTACGTTACACAGATACGCAGTATTTT.

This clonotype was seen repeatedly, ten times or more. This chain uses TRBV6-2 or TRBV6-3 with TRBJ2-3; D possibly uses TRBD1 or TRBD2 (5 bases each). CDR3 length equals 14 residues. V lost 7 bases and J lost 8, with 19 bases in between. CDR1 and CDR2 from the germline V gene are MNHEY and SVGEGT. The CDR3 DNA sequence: TGTGCCAGCACTCAAGGTGGGGGTGCGATTACGCAGTATTTT. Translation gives CASTQGGGAITQYF.

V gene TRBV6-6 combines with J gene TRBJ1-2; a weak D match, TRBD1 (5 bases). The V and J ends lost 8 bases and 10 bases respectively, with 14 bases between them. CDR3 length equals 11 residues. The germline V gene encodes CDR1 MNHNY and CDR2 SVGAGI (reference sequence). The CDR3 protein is CASLVTGDYTF. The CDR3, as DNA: TGTGCCAGCCTTGTAACAGGCGACTACACCTTC.

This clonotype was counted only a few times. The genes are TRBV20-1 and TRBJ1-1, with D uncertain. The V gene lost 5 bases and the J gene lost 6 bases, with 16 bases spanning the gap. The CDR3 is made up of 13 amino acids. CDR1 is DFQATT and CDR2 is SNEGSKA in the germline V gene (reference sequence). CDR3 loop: CSAQRTSSAEAFF. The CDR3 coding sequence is TGCAGTGCTCAAAGGACCTCTAGCGCTGAAGCTTTCTTT.

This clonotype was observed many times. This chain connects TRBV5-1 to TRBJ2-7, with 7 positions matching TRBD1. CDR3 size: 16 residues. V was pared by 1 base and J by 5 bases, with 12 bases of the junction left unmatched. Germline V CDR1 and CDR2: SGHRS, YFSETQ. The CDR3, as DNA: TGCGCCAGCAGCTTGTCCCCGGGACAGAGCCCCCACGAGCAGTACTTC. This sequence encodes CASSLSPGQSPHEQYF.

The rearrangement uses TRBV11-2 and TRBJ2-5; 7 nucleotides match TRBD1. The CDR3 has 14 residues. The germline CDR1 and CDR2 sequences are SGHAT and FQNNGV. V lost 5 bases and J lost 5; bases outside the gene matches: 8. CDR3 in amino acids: CASSATGRLETQYF. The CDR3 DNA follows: TGTGCCAGCAGCGCGACAGGGCGGTTGGAGACCCAGTACTTC.

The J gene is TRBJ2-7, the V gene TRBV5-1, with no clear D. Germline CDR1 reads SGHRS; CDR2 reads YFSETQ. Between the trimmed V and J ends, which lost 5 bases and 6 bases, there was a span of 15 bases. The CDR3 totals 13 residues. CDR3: CASSLDPSTEQYF. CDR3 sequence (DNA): TGCGCCAGCAGTCTCGACCCCAGCACCGAGCAGTACTTC.

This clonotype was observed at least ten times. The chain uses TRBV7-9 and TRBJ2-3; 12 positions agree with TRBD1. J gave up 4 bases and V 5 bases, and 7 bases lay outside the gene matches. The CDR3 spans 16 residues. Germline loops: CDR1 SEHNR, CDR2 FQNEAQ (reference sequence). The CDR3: CASSETGTGGPDTQYF. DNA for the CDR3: TGTGCCAGCAGCGAAACCGGGACAGGGGGCCCAGATACGCAGTATTTT.

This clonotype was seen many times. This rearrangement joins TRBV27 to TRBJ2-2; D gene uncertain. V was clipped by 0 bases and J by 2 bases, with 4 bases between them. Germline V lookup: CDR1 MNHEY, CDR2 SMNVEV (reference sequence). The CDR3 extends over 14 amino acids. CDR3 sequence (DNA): TGTGCCAGCAGTTTATCGATTAACACCGGGGAGCTGTTTTTT. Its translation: CASSLSINTGELFF.

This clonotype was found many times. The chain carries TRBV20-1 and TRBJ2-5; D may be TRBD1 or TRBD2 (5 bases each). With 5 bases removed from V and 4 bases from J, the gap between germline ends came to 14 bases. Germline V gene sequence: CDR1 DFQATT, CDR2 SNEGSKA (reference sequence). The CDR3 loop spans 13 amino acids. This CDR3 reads CSAVYRDRETQYF. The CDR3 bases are TGCAGTGCTGTATACCGGGACCGAGAGACCCAGTACTTC.

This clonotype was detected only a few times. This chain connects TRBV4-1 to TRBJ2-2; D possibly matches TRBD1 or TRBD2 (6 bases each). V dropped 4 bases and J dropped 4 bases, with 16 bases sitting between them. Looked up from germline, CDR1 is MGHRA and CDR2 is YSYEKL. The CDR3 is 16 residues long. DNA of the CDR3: TGCGCCAGCAGCCGAGGCGAAGGGGGGACCACCGGGGAGCTGTTTTTT. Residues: CASSRGEGGTTGELFF.

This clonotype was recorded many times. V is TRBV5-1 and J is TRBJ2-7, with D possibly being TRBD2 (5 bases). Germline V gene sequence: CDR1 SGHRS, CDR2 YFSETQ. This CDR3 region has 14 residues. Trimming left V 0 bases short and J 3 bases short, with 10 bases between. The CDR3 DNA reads TGCGCCAGCAGCTTGGCCGGGAAGGACTACGAGCAGTACTTC. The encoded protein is CASSLAGKDYEQYF.

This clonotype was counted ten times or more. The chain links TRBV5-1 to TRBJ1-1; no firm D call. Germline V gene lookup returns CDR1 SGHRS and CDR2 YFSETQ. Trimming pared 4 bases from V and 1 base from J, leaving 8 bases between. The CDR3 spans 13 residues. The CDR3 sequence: CASSVSGNTEAFF. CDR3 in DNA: TGCGCCAGCAGCGTGTCAGGGAACACTGAAGCTTTCTTT.

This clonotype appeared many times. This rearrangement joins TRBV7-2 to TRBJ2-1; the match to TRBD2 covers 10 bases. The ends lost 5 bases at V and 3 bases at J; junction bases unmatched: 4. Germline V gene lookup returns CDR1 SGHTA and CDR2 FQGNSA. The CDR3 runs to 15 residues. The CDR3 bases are TGTGCCAGCAGCCCCGGGACTAGCGACTACAATGAGCAGTTCTTC. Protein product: CASSPGTSDYNEQFF. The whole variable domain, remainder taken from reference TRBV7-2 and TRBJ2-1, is GAGVSQSPSNKVTEKGKDVELRCDPISGHTALYWYRQSLGQGLEFLIYFQGNSAPDKSGLPSDRFSAERTGGSVSTLTIQRTQQEDSAVYLCASSPGTSDYNEQFFGPGTRLTVL.

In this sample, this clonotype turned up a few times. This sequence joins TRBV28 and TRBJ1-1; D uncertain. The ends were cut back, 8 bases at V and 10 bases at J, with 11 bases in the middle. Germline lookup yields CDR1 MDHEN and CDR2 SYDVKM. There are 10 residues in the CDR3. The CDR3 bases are TGTGCCAGCGGTCCTTCCCTAGCTTTCTTT. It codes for CASGPSLAFF.

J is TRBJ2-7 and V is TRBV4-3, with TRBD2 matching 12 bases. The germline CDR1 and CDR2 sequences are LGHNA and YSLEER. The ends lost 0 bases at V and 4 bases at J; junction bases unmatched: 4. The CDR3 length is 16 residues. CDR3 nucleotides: TGCGCCAGCAGCCAAGATGAACTAGCGGGGGGATACGAGCAGTACTTC. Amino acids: CASSQDELAGGYEQYF.

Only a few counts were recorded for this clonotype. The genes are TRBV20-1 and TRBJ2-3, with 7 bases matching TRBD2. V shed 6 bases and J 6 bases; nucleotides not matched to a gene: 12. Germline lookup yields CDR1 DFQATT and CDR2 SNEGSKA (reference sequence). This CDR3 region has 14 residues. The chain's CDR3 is CSAPWKASGDTQYF. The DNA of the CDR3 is TGCAGTGCCCCTTGGAAGGCTAGCGGCGATACGCAGTATTTT.

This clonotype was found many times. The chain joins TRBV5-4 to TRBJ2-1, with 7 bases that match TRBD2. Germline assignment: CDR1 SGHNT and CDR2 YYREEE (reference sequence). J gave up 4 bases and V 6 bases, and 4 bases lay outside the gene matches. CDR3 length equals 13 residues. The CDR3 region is CASIGTKYNEQFF. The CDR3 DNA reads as TGTGCCAGCATAGGGACTAAGTACAATGAGCAGTTCTTC.